This T cell receptor (beta chain) was sequenced for a study of blood T cell repertoires in COVID-19. For the study at large: Sites in the United States, Italy and Spain provided acute and convalescent COVID-19 samples. T cells, B-cell-depleted T cells, or PBMCs provided the cDNA or gDNA that served as material.

Source study methods: Quantification of nucleated cells was approximated via reference gene primer amplification. This table comes from immunoSEQ multiplex PCR, and its TCRdb copy is limited to in-frame clones, with some not included. V, J and clone size derive from that table, while D and trimming were established from the DNA sequence. The repertoire includes almost 95,000 clones, roughly 89% of them detected once, and about a sixth sits in the top ten. Seattle's enrolled individuals joined amid active infection and were then monitored longitudinally. Germline-derived CDR1 and CDR2 are SGHAT and FQNNGV. The CDR3 contains 12 residues. The V end was cut by 0 bases, the J end by 3 bases, with 3 bases between.

Sequencing was carried out using peripheral blood. This TCR derives from an older woman with COVID-19, enrolled during active disease. V gene TRBV11-2 combines with J gene TRBJ2-7, with D uncertain. CDR3 loop: CASSLDLYEQYF. Written as DNA, the CDR3 is TGTGCCAGCAGCTTAGACCTCTACGAGCAGTACTTC.